These T cell receptor beta chains were read from a single sample in a study of beta chain features in type 1 diabetes. Using immunoSEQ multiplex PCR, the repertoire was profiled, and TCRdb retains in-frame clones only, with some absent. The repertoire holds approximately 150,000 clones, with just over 9% as singletons. Sequencing was done on a sample of central memory CD4+ T cells from blood. The receptor source for this set is a woman aged 18-29 years in good health. The CDR3 runs from the conserved cysteine through the conserved F or W. Fields, in order: CDR3 DNA, CDR3 protein, V gene, D gene, J gene, clone size. A D gene is named only where the DNA matches it firmly. Clone size, where shown, is once, few, many, or a class for clones that have expanded.

CDR3nt: TGTGCCAGCAGCTCGGACAGCACTGAAGCTTTCTTT; CDR3aa: CASSSDSTEAFF; v_gene: TRBV6-5; d_gene: .; j_gene: TRBJ1-1; abundance: .
CDR3nt: TGTGCCAGCAGCCAAGAGACAGGGAACACCGGGGAGCTGTTTTTT; CDR3aa: CASSQETGNTGELFF; v_gene: TRBV4-2; d_gene: .; j_gene: TRBJ2-2; abundance: .
CDR3nt: TGTGCCAGTAGTATAGAGAATGCGGGAGGCTATGGCTACACCTTC; CDR3aa: CASSIENAGGYGYTF; v_gene: TRBV19; d_gene: .; j_gene: TRBJ1-2; abundance: few
CDR3nt: TGTGCCAGCAGCCCGTGGGACAAAATGAACACTGAAGCTTTCTTT; CDR3aa: CASSPWDKMNTEAFF; v_gene: TRBV7-3; d_gene: .; j_gene: TRBJ1-1; abundance: few
CDR3nt: TGTGCCAGCTCCCTACGACAGGGCGAGGAGTACAATGAGCAGTTCTTC; CDR3aa: CASSLRQGEEYNEQFF; v_gene: TRBV18; d_gene: TRBD1; j_gene: TRBJ2-1; abundance: few
CDR3nt: TGTGCCAGCAGCTTAGTGGGCGGGGCGAGCACTGAAGCTTTCTTT; CDR3aa: CASSLVGGASTEAFF; v_gene: TRBV11-2; d_gene: .; j_gene: TRBJ1-1; abundance: few
CDR3nt: TGCGCCAGCAGCTCGAGCGATCCGTCCTACAATGAGCAGTTCTTC; CDR3aa: CASSSSDPSYNEQFF; v_gene: TRBV5-1; d_gene: .; j_gene: TRBJ2-1; abundance: .
CDR3nt: TGTGCCAGCGCGGAGGGCCGGACCGGGGAGCTGTTTTTT; CDR3aa: CASAEGRTGELFF; v_gene: TRBV14; d_gene: .; j_gene: TRBJ2-2; abundance: few
CDR3nt: TGTGCCAGCAGCCCCGAGGGTCCCGGGGAGCTGTTTTTT; CDR3aa: CASSPEGPGELFF; v_gene: TRBV9; d_gene: .; j_gene: TRBJ2-2; abundance: .
CDR3nt: TGTGCCAGTAGTATCCAGCCAGGGGGGAGCAATCAGCCCCAGCATTTT; CDR3aa: CASSIQPGGSNQPQHF; v_gene: TRBV19; d_gene: TRBD1; j_gene: TRBJ1-5; abundance: .
CDR3nt: TGTGCCTGGCTGGGACAGGGAAGAACTGAAGCTTTCTTT; CDR3aa: CAWLGQGRTEAFF; v_gene: TRBV30; d_gene: TRBD1; j_gene: TRBJ1-1; abundance: .
CDR3nt: TGTGCCAGCTCCGAACTAGGGGGAATGACTGAAGCTTTCTTT; CDR3aa: CASSELGGMTEAFF; v_gene: TRBV18; d_gene: .; j_gene: TRBJ1-1; abundance: few
CDR3nt: TGTGCCAGCAGTGTCCGACAGGGTTCAGCTTTCTTT; CDR3aa: CASSVRQGSAFF; v_gene: TRBV28; d_gene: TRBD1; j_gene: TRBJ1-1; abundance: few
CDR3nt: TGCGCCAGCAGTTCTCGGGTTAATTCACCCCTCCACTTT; CDR3aa: CASSSRVNSPLHF; v_gene: TRBV4-3; d_gene: .; j_gene: TRBJ1-6; abundance: .
CDR3nt: TGTGCCAGCAGTGACGGACAGACGACCTATGGCTACACCTTC; CDR3aa: CASSDGQTTYGYTF; v_gene: TRBV2; d_gene: .; j_gene: TRBJ1-2; abundance: few
CDR3nt: TGTGCCATCGCGGGAGGGGTGCAAGAGACCCAGTACTTC; CDR3aa: CAIAGGVQETQYF; v_gene: TRBV10-3; d_gene: TRBD2; j_gene: TRBJ2-5; abundance: many
CDR3nt: TGTGCCAGCAGTCCCAACAGGGGCGGGGGCTACACCTTC; CDR3aa: CASSPNRGGGYTF; v_gene: TRBV2; d_gene: TRBD1; j_gene: TRBJ1-2; abundance: .
CDR3nt: TGCGCCAGCAGCACAGGGGGCAATCAGCCCCAGCATTTT; CDR3aa: CASSTGGNQPQHF; v_gene: TRBV5-1; d_gene: TRBD1; j_gene: TRBJ1-5; abundance: few
CDR3nt: TGTGCCAGCAGTTCCACCTCTAGGCGGGCCGAGCAGTTCTTC; CDR3aa: CASSSTSRRAEQFF; v_gene: TRBV6-6; d_gene: .; j_gene: TRBJ2-1; abundance: .
CDR3nt: TGTGCCAGCTCACTACAGGGAGCGGCTAACTATGGCTACACCTTC; CDR3aa: CASSLQGAANYGYTF; v_gene: TRBV18; d_gene: .; j_gene: TRBJ1-2; abundance: few
CDR3nt: TGTGCCAGCAGTTTGGAACAGATCTATGGCTACACCTTC; CDR3aa: CASSLEQIYGYTF; v_gene: TRBV28; d_gene: .; j_gene: TRBJ1-2; abundance: .
CDR3nt: TGTGCCAGCGGGCTCGGACTAGCGGGACTAGAGACCCAGTACTTC; CDR3aa: CASGLGLAGLETQYF; v_gene: TRBV2; d_gene: TRBD2; j_gene: TRBJ2-5; abundance: .
CDR3nt: TGCGCCAGCAGCTTGGTGGCGGGAGCGGAGACCCAGTACTTC; CDR3aa: CASSLVAGAETQYF; v_gene: TRBV5-1; d_gene: TRBD2; j_gene: TRBJ2-5; abundance: .
CDR3nt: TGCGCCAGCCTTCGGGGGGCCGAGGGGGATACGCAGTATTTT; CDR3aa: CASLRGAEGDTQYF; v_gene: TRBV5-1; d_gene: .; j_gene: TRBJ2-3; abundance: .
CDR3nt: TGTGCCAGCAGTCGGGACAGTAACACCGGGGAGCTGTTTTTT; CDR3aa: CASSRDSNTGELFF; v_gene: TRBV6-5; d_gene: TRBD1; j_gene: TRBJ2-2; abundance: few
CDR3nt: TGTGCCAGCAGCTTAGCGCGCGGGAGGGCGGTTGAGCAGTTCTTC; CDR3aa: CASSLARGRAVEQFF; v_gene: TRBV11-1; d_gene: TRBD2; j_gene: TRBJ2-1; abundance: .
CDR3nt: TGCGCCAGCAGCTTGGTGATCGGGACTAGCCAATACGAGCAGTACTTC; CDR3aa: CASSLVIGTSQYEQYF; v_gene: TRBV5-1; d_gene: TRBD2; j_gene: TRBJ2-7; abundance: once
CDR3nt: TGTGCCAGCAGCTCCCGACAGGTACCCCATGGCTACACCTTC; CDR3aa: CASSSRQVPHGYTF; v_gene: TRBV7-9; d_gene: .; j_gene: TRBJ1-2; abundance: .
CDR3nt: TGTGCCAGCAGCGTAGCTGCGCTAGCGGGGGCGGTAGATACGCAGTATTTT; CDR3aa: CASSVAALAGAVDTQYF; v_gene: TRBV9; d_gene: TRBD2; j_gene: TRBJ2-3; abundance: .